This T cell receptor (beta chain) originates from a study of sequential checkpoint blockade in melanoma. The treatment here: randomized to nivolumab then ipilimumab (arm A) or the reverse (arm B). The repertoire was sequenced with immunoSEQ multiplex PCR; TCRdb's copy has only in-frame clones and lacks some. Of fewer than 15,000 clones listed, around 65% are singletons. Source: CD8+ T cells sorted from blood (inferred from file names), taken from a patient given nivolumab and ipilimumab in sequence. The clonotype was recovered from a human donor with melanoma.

Here the CDR3 reads CASNREETQYF. In DNA form, the CDR3 reads TGTGCCAGCAACAGGGAAGAGACCCAGTACTTC. J is TRBJ2-5 and V is TRBV2, with TRBD1 as a possible D gene (6 bases). This CDR3 region has 11 residues. V shed 7 bases and J shed 3 bases, with 6 bases lying between them. The germline CDR1 and CDR2 sequences are SNHLY and FYNNEI.